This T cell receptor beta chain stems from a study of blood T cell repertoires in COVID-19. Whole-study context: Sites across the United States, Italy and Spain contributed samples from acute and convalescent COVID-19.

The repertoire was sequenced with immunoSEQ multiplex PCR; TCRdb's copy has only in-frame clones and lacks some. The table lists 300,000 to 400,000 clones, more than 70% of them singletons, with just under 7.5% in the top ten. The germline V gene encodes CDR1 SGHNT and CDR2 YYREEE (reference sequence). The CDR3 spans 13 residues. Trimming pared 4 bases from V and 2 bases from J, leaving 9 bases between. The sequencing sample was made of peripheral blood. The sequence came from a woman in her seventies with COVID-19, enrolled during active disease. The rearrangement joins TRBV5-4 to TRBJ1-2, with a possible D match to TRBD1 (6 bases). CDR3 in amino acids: CASSRGGNYGYTF. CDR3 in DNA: TGTGCCAGCAGCCGAGGGGGAAACTATGGCTACACCTTC.